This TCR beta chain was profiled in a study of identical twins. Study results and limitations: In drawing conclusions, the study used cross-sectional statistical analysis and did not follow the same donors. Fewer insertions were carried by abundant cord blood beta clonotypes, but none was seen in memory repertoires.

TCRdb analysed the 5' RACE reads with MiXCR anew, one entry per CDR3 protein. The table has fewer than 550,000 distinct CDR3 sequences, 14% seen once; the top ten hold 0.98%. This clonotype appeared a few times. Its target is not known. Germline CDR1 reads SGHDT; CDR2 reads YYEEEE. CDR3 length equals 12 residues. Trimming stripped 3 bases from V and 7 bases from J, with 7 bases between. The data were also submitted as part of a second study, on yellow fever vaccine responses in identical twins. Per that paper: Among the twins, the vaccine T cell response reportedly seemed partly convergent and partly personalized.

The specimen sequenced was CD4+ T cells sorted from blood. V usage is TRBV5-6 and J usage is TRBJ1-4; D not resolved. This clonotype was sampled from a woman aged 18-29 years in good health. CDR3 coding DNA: TGTGCCAGCAGCTCCAGTCTTGAAAAACTGTTTTTT. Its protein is CASSSSLEKLFF.